This entry lists 27 T cell receptor beta chains sequenced from one sample in a study of cytomegalovirus exposure and HLA in healthy donors. It was with 60 Vbeta and 13 Jbeta primers that the PCR ran. Here immunoSEQ multiplex PCR was the method, and the copy in TCRdb shows in-frame clones only, minus some. Seen here are 100,000 to 150,000 clones, about 83% observed once, and the top ten hold 3.4%. The sample comprised PBMCs. The receptors were gathered from a man aged 25 to 40 in good health and CMV-seronegative.

This clone was seen only once. This sequence joins TRBV6-5 and TRBJ2-3; tentatively, D is TRBD2 (5 bases). Trimming cost V 6 bases and J 0 bases, with 13 bases left between them. Germline CDR1 is MNHEY and CDR2 is SVGAGI. The CDR3 spans 15 residues. CDR3 amino acids: CASRFSGFSTDTQYF. The DNA of the CDR3 is TGTGCCAGCAGGTTTTCGGGGTTTAGCACAGATACGCAGTATTTT.

V gene TRBV30 combines with J gene TRBJ1-1, with 8 bases lining up with TRBD1. CDR3 length equals 13 residues. The V gene end was trimmed by 3 bases and the J gene end by 3 bases; junction bases not matched to a gene: 3. The germline V gene has CDR1 GTSNPN and CDR2 SVGIG (reference sequence). The CDR3: CAWSADRDTEAFF. The CDR3 DNA is TGTGCCTGGAGCGCGGACAGGGACACTGAAGCTTTCTTT.

The V and J genes are TRBV6-5 and TRBJ2-4, with D unresolved. The CDR3 runs to 14 residues. Trimming removed 3 bases from V and 2 bases from J, with 8 bases in between. Germline V gene data show CDR1 as MNHEY and CDR2 as SVGAGI. The CDR3 loop is CASSYGVSKNIQYF. The CDR3 DNA is TGTGCCAGCAGTTATGGAGTATCCAAAAACATTCAGTACTTC.

A few counts support this clone. The chain has TRBV19 and TRBJ1-5, with D unresolved. V was pared by 2 bases and J by 6 bases, with 17 bases between. The CDR3 is 16 amino acids. Germline V gene sequence: CDR1 LNHDA, CDR2 SQIVND (reference sequence). In nucleotides, the CDR3 is TGTGCCAGTAGTATAAGATCTCCGGGAGGCGGTCAGCCCCAGCATTTT. Its protein product is CASSIRSPGGGQPQHF.

The chain joins TRBV7-2 to TRBJ1-2; the D gene is possibly TRBD1 (6 bases). The CDR3 length is 17 residues. Between the trimmed V and J ends, which lost 5 bases and 4 bases, there was a span of 23 bases. Germline V CDR1 and CDR2: SGHTA, FQGNSA. The CDR3 DNA sequence: TGTGCCAGCAGCAACCATAGGACAGCCCCACGGGGCTATGGCTACACCTTC. Translating gives CASSNHRTAPRGYGYTF.

The chain carries TRBV11-2 and TRBJ2-5; perhaps TRBD2 as D (5 bases). With the DNA end fitting TRBJ2-7 better, the J assignment may be wrong. The CDR3 has 15 amino acids. Germline V gene sequence: CDR1 SGHAT, CDR2 FQNNGV. The CDR3 here is CASSLASSYSYEQYF. In DNA, the CDR3 is TGTGCCAGCAGCTTAGCTAGCAGCTATTCCTACGAGCAGTACTTC.

The chain combines TRBV9 with TRBJ2-2; 10 nucleotides align to TRBD1. V dropped 3 bases and J dropped 6; count of bases not matched to a gene: 2. Per the germline V gene, CDR1 is SGDLS and CDR2 is YYNGEE. This CDR3 spans 14 amino acids. The CDR3 sequence is CASSGTGGSGELFF. For the CDR3, the DNA is TGTGCCAGCAGCGGGACAGGGGGTTCCGGGGAGCTGTTTTTT.

The rearrangement links TRBV2 to TRBJ2-3; TRBD1 matches at 8 bases. Unmatched junction bases numbered 6, after V lost 3 bases and J lost 4 bases. This CDR3 is 15 amino acids long. Germline values: CDR1 SNHLY, CDR2 FYNNEI. The CDR3 bases are TGTGCCAGCAGTGAGTGGACAGGGAGTGCAGATACGCAGTATTTT. As protein: CASSEWTGSADTQYF.

The CDR3 DNA reads as TGTGCCAGCAGCTTCCGTTATGATGGCTACACCTTC. Its protein is CASSFRYDGYTF. The chain links TRBV5-8 to TRBJ1-2; no firm D call. The CDR3 has 12 residues. Germline V CDR1 and CDR2: SGHTS, YDEGEE. V lost 2 bases and J lost 6, with 8 bases in between.

The J gene is TRBJ2-3, the V gene TRBV11-2, with unresolved D. The germline V and J ends were trimmed by 0 bases and 3 bases, with 7 bases remaining between them. The germline gives CDR1 SGHAT, CDR2 FQNNGV. The CDR3 consists of 14 residues. CDR3 sequence (DNA): TGTGCCAGCAGCTTAGACTTCGTAACAGATACGCAGTATTTT. Its translation: CASSLDFVTDTQYF.

This clone was seen a few times. The gene calls are TRBV7-8 and TRBJ1-2; no clear D. Trimming shortened V by 5 bases and J by 6 bases, and 13 bases separated the two germline ends. The germline gives CDR1 SGHVS, CDR2 FQNEAQ. CDR3 length equals 13 residues. The CDR3 DNA reads TGTGCCAGCAGCCTCCAAGGGAGAAATGGCTACACCTTC. The encoded protein is CASSLQGRNGYTF.

This clone was recorded at least ten times. This chain uses TRBV5-6 with TRBJ2-7; D call uncertain. Germline-derived CDR1 and CDR2 are SGHDT and YYEEEE. Trimming took off 6 bases at V and 6 bases at J, with 16 bases between the two ends. The CDR3 runs 13 residues. The CDR3 DNA sequence: TGTGCCAGCATCCGAGGCTTGGAGCGCGAGCAGTACTTC. Its protein product is CASIRGLEREQYF.

The chain carries TRBV11-2 and TRBJ1-2; tentatively, D is TRBD1 (5 bases). V lost 0 bases to trimming and J lost 4 bases, with 12 bases between them. Per germline, CDR1 SGHAT and CDR2 FQNNGV. The CDR3 covers 15 residues. CDR3 amino acids: CASSLDRAGIYGYTF. CDR3 bases: TGTGCCAGCAGCTTAGATCGGGCAGGGATCTATGGCTACACCTTC.

This clone was picked up a small number of times. Here the CDR3 DNA reads TGTGCCAGCAGCCTACAGGGGGCGAAGGGCGAGCAGTACTTC. Its protein product is CASSLQGAKGEQYF. The V and J genes are TRBV27 and TRBJ2-7; TRBD1 matches 9 bases. Per germline, CDR1 MNHEY and CDR2 SMNVEV (reference sequence). The CDR3 covers 14 residues. V lost 6 bases, J lost 6 bases, and 9 bases stayed unmatched.

The chain is built from TRBV19 and TRBJ2-5; D may be TRBD2 (6 bases). With 4 bases removed from V and 5 bases from J, the gap between germline ends came to 8 bases. Germline assignment: CDR1 LNHDA and CDR2 SQIVND (reference sequence). The CDR3 is made up of 12 amino acids. The CDR3 coding sequence is TGTGCCAGTAGTAATCGGGGGGAGACCCAGTACTTC. It translates to CASSNRGETQYF.

This clone appeared a few times. The rearrangement links TRBV2 to TRBJ1-2, with 9 bases fitting TRBD1. This CDR3 has 13 amino acids. Germline trimming cut 6 bases from V and 2 bases from J; bases unmatched to any gene: 1. The V gene's germline CDR1 is SNHLY and CDR2 FYNNEI. CDR3 amino acids: CASRGTGNYGYTF. The CDR3 coding sequence is TGTGCCAGCAGGGGGACAGGGAACTATGGCTACACCTTC.

V gene TRBV4-2 combines with J gene TRBJ1-5, with a possible D match to TRBD1 (6 bases). V was pared by 0 bases and J by 7 bases, with 13 bases between. The CDR3 length is 15 residues. Germline V gene sequence: CDR1 LGHNA, CDR2 YNFKEQ. The CDR3 DNA is TGTGCCAGCAGCCAAGATAGTGGGGGCCGACAGCCCCAGCATTTT. It is translated as CASSQDSGGRQPQHF.

The chain is built from TRBV6-5 and TRBJ2-1; no definite D call. Germline CDR1 and CDR2: MNHEY and SVGAGI. Trimming stripped 6 bases from V and 3 bases from J, with 9 bases between. There are 13 residues in the CDR3. CDR3 sequence: CASRTSGYNEQFF. The CDR3 DNA reads as TGTGCCAGCAGGACCTCGGGCTACAATGAGCAGTTCTTC.

In DNA, the CDR3 is TGTGCCAGCAGTTACCCAGCAGGGAATGAGCAGTTCTTC. Translated, it gives CASSYPAGNEQFF. The chain joins TRBV6-6 to TRBJ2-1; TRBD1 is a possible D gene (5 bases). The V and J ends lost 2 bases and 7 bases respectively, with 9 bases between them. Germline-derived CDR1 and CDR2 are MNHNY and SVGAGI (reference sequence). This CDR3 comprises 13 residues.

This chain links TRBV28 with TRBJ1-4, with D maybe TRBD1 (5 bases). The CDR3 loop spans 17 amino acids. V was clipped by 5 bases and J by 6 bases, with 22 bases between them. Germline CDR1 is MDHEN and CDR2 is SYDVKM. The DNA of the CDR3 is TGTGCCAGCAGTCTACTACTTTCGGGGGTACTCGATGAAAAACTGTTTTTT. This translates into CASSLLLSGVLDEKLFF.

This clone showed up just once. The chain couples TRBV7-2 to TRBJ1-3; 7 positions agree with TRBD1. The length of the CDR3 is 16 residues. V gave up 5 bases and J gave up 0 bases; unmatched junction bases: 7. Germline V gene data show CDR1 as SGHTA and CDR2 as FQGNSA. CDR3 nucleotides: TGTGCCAGCAGCCCCAGCAGGGGGAGCTCTGGAAACACCATATATTTT. This translates into CASSPSRGSSGNTIYF.

V usage is TRBV7-2 and J usage is TRBJ1-6, with D possibly matching TRBD1 (6 bases). The V gene lost 6 bases and the J gene lost 6 bases, with 24 bases spanning the gap. CDR1 is SGHTA, CDR2 FQGNSA, per germline. The length of the CDR3 is 18 residues. This CDR3 is CASRPSGRGALSNSPLHF. The CDR3 region has the DNA TGTGCCAGCAGACCCTCTGGGAGGGGGGCGCTGAGTAATTCACCCCTCCACTTT.

The chain is built from TRBV6-6 and TRBJ2-1; D gene unclear. Germline-derived CDR1 and CDR2 are MNHNY and SVGAGI (reference sequence). The CDR3 has 13 amino acids. V lost 2 bases and J lost 6, with 8 bases in between. The CDR3 nucleotides read TGTGCCAGCAGTTACGGGCCTACCAATGAGCAGTTCTTC. It specifies CASSYGPTNEQFF.

The V call is TRBV18, the J call TRBJ1-2; 7 positions match TRBD1. This CDR3 contains 14 residues. Germline V lookup: CDR1 KGHSH, CDR2 LQKENI. With V trimmed by 2 bases and J by 4 bases, 4 bases remained unmatched. The chain's CDR3 is CASSPEGAGYGYTF. The CDR3 DNA is TGTGCCAGCTCACCAGAGGGGGCGGGCTATGGCTACACCTTC. Based on the CDR3 plus reference TRBV18 and TRBJ1-2, the full variable domain is NAGVMQNPRHLVRRRGQEARLRCSPMKGHSHVYWYRQLPEEGLKFMVYLQKENIIDESGMPKERFSAEFPKEGPSILRIQQVVRGDSAAYFCASSPEGAGYGYTFGSGTRLTVV.

The chain couples TRBV27 to TRBJ2-7, with 8 bases that match TRBD1. This CDR3 is 14 amino acids long. The germline gives CDR1 MNHEY, CDR2 SMNVEV (reference sequence). Unmatched junction bases numbered 1, after V lost 3 bases and J lost 0 bases. CDR3 DNA sequence: TGTGCCAGCAGTTTCGGGACAGGCTCCTACGAGCAGTACTTC. Its translation: CASSFGTGSYEQYF.

This clone was detected only a few times. The chain recombines TRBV28 with TRBJ2-2; 7 nucleotides line up with TRBD1. The ends lost 1 base at V and 2 bases at J; junction bases unmatched: 16. Germline loops: CDR1 MDHEN, CDR2 SYDVKM. The CDR3 totals 20 residues. CDR3 residues: CASSLSYSATGTANTGELFF. Here the CDR3 DNA reads TGTGCCAGCAGTTTATCCTATTCCGCTACCGGGACAGCTAACACCGGGGAGCTGTTTTTT.

The gene calls are TRBV4-2 and TRBJ2-6; the match to TRBD1 covers 9 bases. V gave up 6 bases and J gave up 2 bases; unmatched junction bases: 8. The length of the CDR3 is 17 residues. From germline, CDR1 is LGHNA and CDR2 YNFKEQ. CDR3 in DNA: TGTGCCAGCAGTCCGGGACAGGGTTCTCCTGGGGCCAACGTCCTGACTTTC. Its translation: CASSPGQGSPGANVLTF.